Listed below are T cell receptor beta chains from one sample, sequenced in a study of cytomegalovirus exposure and HLA in healthy donors. The protocol was immunoSEQ multiplex PCR, while the TCRdb copy is restricted to in-frame clones and leaves out a portion. The sample lists 85,000 to 100,000 clones; 75% to 85% were seen once. The sample consisted of PBMCs. The receptor set was obtained from a middle-aged woman in good health and CMV-seronegative. Both conserved end residues are part of each CDR3. Each record gives: J gene, V gene, CDR3 protein.

>TRBJ2-1|TRBV9
CASSVTGASYNEQFF
>TRBJ2-2|TRBV7-3
CASSSGTSTGELFF
>TRBJ2-5|TRBV5-1
CASSQTGQETQYF
>TRBJ1-1|TRBV29-1
CSVEVSLAAFF
>TRBJ2-7|TRBV2
CASSAYRQVPQYF
>TRBJ2-7|TRBV30
CAWSVRQDTEQYF
>TRBJ1-2|TRBV7-2
CASSLTDGYTF
>TRBJ1-5|TRBV27
CASSLSAERRQPQHF
>TRBJ2-1|TRBV5-1
CASSAESAGGSDEQFF
>TRBJ2-6|TRBV7-9
CSSSLATGGTGANVLTF
>TRBJ2-7|TRBV7-3
CASSAQGGVRDEQYF
>TRBJ2-1|TRBV5-1
CASSLGTGASSYNEQFF
>TRBJ1-5|TRBV5-5
CASSLKGQGNLQPQHF
>TRBJ2-4|TRBV4-1
CASSQDPLTKNIQYF
>TRBJ2-5|TRBV7-2
CASSLRGRETQYF
>TRBJ1-1|TRBV5-1
CASRREEGGANTEAFF
>TRBJ2-4|TRBV19
CASRAGLAKNIQYF
>TRBJ1-2|TRBV30
CALIRTGQGVYGYTF
>TRBJ2-2|TRBV9
CASSAAANTGELFF
>TRBJ1-5|TRBV27
CASSPTRGGGNQPQHF
>TRBJ1-5|TRBV7-7
CASSVNSNQPQHF
>TRBJ2-1|TRBV5-1
CASAPDRAPTNNEQFF
>TRBJ2-5|TRBV18
CASSPPAQETQYF
>TRBJ1-2|TRBV7-9
CASILSTVGGYTF
>TRBJ2-2|TRBV18
CASSPYRGQNTGELFF
>TRBJ2-2|TRBV9
CASSLQGKNTGELFF
>TRBJ2-5|TRBV7-7
CASSKRPGQGVWETQYF
>TRBJ2-5|TRBV14
CASSGAGPYQETQYF
>TRBJ2-7|TRBV6-5
CASSVTGTRFREQYF
>TRBJ2-1|TRBV27
CASSLRGTYNEQFF